The clone carrying this T cell receptor beta chain was counted ten times or more. The antigen is undetermined. For the unsorted libraries, 2 million PBMCs stored at -80 C served as input. The data were obtained in a study of neurological immune-mediated disorders. The V gene lost 12 bases and the J gene lost 5 bases, with 13 bases spanning the gap. The CDR3 runs 12 residues. Germline CDR1 reads KGHDR; CDR2 reads SFDVKD. General observations from the study: The absence of any CDR3 amino acid sequence shared by expanded clones across subjects suggests that repertoires were private in all groups.

cDNA synthesis was performed by 5'RACE with 10-nucleotide random UMIs. Every sequencing run generated in excess of 180 million TCR-beta sequences. These sequences covered 15-18 subjects. TCRdb processed the 5' RACE reads anew with MiXCR; each CDR3 protein has one entry. The sample shows some 46,000 distinct CDR3 sequences, over 9% of them seen only once. The TCR comes from a man between 65 and 79 years old with HTLV-1-associated myelopathy (HAM/TSP). The sequencing input was PBMCs. The gene calls are TRBV24-1 and TRBJ2-1; a weak D match, TRBD2 (6 bases). CDR3 nucleotides: TGTGCCTCTTCACAGCGGGACAATGAGCAGTTCTTC. Translation gives CASSQRDNEQFF.